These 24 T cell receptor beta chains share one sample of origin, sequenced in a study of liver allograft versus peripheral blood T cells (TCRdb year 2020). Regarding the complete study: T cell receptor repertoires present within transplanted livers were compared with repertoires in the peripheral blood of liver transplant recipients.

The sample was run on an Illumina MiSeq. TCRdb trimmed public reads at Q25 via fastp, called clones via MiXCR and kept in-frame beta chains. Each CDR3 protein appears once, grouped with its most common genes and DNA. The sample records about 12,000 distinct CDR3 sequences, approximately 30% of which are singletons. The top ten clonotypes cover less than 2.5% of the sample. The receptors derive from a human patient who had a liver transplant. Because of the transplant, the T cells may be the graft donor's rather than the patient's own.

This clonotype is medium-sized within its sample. CDR3 in amino acids: CASRPGQNNSPLHF. The DNA for the CDR3 is TGTGCCAGCAGACCGGGACAGAATAATTCACCCCTCCACTTT. The V and J genes are TRBV12-3 or TRBV12-4 and TRBJ1-6, with 7 bases lining up with TRBD1. The trim removed 6 bases at V and 5 bases at J, leaving 4 bases unmatched. This CDR3 is built from 14 residues.

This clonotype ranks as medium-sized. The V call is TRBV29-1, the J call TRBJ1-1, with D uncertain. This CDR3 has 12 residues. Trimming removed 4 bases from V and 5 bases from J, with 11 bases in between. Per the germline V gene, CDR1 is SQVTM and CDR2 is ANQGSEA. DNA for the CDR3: TGCAGCGTTGGTGGGGTCAGGACTGAAGCTTTCTTT. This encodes CSVGGVRTEAFF.

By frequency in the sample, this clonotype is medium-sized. The CDR3 spells CASSASTGFGGAFF. The CDR3 nucleotides read TGTGCCAGTAGTGCCTCGACAGGGTTTGGCGGGGCTTTCTTT. V gene TRBV19 combines with J gene TRBJ1-1, with 7 bases matching TRBD1. CDR3 size: 14 residues. The germline gives CDR1 LNHDA, CDR2 SQIVND (reference sequence). After removal of 5 bases from V and 11 bases from J, the junction contained 14 bases not matched to a gene.

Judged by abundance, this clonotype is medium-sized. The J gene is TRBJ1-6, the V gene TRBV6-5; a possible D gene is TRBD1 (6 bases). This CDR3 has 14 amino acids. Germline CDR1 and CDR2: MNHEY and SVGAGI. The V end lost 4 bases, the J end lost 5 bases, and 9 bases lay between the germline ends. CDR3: CASSWGTNNSPLHF. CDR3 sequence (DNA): TGTGCCAGCAGTTGGGGGACAAATAATTCACCCCTCCACTTT.

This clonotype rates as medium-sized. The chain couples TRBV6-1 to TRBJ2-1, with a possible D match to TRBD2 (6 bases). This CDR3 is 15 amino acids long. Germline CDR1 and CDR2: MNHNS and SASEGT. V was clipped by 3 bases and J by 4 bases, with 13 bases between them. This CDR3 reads CASSERAREYNEQFF. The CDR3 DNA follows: TGTGCCAGCAGTGAGCGGGCCCGGGAGTACAATGAGCAGTTCTTC.

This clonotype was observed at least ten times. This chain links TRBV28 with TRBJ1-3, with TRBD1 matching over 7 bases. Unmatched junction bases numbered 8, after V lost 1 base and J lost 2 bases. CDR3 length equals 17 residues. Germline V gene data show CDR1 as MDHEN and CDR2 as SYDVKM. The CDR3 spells CASSLSSTGYAGNTIYF. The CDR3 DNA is TGTGCCAGCAGTTTATCCTCGACAGGGTATGCTGGAAACACCATATATTTT.

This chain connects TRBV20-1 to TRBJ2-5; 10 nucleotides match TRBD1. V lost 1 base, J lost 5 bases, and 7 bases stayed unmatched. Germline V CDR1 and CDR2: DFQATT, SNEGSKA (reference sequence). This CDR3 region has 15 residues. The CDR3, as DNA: TGCAGTGCTAGAGGTCGGACAGGGGGTGGTGAGACCCAGTACTTC. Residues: CSARGRTGGGETQYF.

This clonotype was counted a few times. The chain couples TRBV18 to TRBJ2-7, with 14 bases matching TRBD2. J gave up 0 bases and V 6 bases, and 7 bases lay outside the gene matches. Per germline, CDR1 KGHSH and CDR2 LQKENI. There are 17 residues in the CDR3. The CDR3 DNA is TGTGCCAGCTCTCCGACTAGCGGGGGGGCCCTCTCCTACGAGCAGTACTTC. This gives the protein CASSPTSGGALSYEQYF.

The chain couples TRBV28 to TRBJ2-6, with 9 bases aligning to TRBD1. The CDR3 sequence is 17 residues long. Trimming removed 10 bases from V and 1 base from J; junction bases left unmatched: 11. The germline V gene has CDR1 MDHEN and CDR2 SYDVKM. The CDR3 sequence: CATLAPGQGSGANVLTF. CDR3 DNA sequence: TGTGCCACCCTGGCCCCGGGACAGGGTTCTGGGGCCAACGTCCTGACTTTC.

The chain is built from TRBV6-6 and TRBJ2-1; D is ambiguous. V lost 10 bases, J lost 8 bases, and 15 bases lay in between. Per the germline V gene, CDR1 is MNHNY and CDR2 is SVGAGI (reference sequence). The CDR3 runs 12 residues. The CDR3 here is CATQTTMDEQFF. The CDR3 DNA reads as TGTGCCACCCAAACGACGATGGATGAGCAGTTCTTC.

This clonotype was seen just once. The CDR3 DNA sequence: TGTGCCAGCAGCTTGTATGGGGGGGAGACCCAGTACTTC. This sequence encodes CASSLYGGETQYF. This chain joins TRBV5-4 and TRBJ2-5; D possibly corresponds to TRBD2 (6 bases). Germline CDR1 SGHNT, CDR2 YYREEE (reference sequence). The CDR3 spans 13 residues. V lost 1 base to trimming and J lost 5 bases, with 9 bases between them.

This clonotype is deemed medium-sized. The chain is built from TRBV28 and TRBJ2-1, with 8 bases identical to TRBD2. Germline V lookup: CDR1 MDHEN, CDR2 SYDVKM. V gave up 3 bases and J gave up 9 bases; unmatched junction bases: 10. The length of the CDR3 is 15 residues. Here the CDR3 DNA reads TGTGCCAGCAGTTTCACTAGCGGACGGAGTGGTGAGCAGTTCTTC. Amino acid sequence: CASSFTSGRSGEQFF.

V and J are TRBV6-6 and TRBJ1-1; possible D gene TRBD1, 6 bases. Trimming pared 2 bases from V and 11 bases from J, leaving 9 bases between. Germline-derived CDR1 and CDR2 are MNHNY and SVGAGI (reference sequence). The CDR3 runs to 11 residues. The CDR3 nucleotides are TGTGCCAGCAGTTACGACAGGTCGGCTTTCTTT. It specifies CASSYDRSAFF.

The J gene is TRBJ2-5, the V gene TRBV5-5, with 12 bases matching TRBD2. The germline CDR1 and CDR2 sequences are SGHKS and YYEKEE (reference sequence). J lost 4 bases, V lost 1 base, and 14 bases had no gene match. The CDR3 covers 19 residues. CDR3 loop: CASSLRGASGRAGGETQYF. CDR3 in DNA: TGTGCCAGCAGCTTGCGAGGCGCTAGCGGGAGGGCCGGGGGAGAGACCCAGTACTTC.

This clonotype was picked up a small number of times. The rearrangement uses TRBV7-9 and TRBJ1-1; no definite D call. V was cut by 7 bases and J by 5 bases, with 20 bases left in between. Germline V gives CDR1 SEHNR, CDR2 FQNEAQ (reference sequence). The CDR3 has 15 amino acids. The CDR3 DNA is TGTGCCAGCACCCCACCTTACATCCGGGCGACTGAAGCTTTCTTT. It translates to CASTPPYIRATEAFF.

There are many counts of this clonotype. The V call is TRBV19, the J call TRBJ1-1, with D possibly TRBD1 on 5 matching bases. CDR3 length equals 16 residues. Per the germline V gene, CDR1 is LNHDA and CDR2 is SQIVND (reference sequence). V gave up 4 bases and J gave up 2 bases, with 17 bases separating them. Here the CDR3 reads CASSSGRRVLNTEAFF. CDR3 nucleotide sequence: TGTGCCAGTAGTAGTGGCCGCAGGGTACTCAACACTGAAGCTTTCTTT.

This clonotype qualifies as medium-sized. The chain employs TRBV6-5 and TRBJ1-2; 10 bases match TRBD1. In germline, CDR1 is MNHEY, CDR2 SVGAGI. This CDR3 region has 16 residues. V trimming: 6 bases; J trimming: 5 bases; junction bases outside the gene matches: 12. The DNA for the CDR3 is TGTGCCAGCAGGCCTGGGGGGGACAGGGGATCTTATGGCTACACCTTC. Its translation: CASRPGGDRGSYGYTF.

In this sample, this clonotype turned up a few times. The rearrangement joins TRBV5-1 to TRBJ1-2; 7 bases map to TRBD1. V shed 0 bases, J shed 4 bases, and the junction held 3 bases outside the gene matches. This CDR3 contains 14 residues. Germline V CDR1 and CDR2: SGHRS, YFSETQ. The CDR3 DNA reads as TGCGCCAGCAGCTTGGCCCAGGGGGGCTATGGCTACACCTTC. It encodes CASSLAQGGYGYTF.

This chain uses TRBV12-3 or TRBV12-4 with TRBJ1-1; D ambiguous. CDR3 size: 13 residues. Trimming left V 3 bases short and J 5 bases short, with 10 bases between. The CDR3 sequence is CASSLVGGTEAFF. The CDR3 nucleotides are TGTGCCAGCAGTTTGGTAGGTGGTACTGAAGCTTTCTTT.

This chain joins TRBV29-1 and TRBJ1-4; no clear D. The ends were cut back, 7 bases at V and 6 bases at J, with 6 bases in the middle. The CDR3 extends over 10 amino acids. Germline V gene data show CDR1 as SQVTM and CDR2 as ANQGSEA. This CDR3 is CSGFDEKLFF. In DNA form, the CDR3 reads TGCAGCGGGTTCGATGAAAAACTGTTTTTT.

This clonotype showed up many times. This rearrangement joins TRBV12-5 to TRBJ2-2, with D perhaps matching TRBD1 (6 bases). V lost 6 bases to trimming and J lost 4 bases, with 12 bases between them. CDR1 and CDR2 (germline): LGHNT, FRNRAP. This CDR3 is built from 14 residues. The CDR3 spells CASGQDSTTGELFF. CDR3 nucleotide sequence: TGTGCTAGTGGCCAGGACAGTACCACCGGGGAGCTGTTTTTT.

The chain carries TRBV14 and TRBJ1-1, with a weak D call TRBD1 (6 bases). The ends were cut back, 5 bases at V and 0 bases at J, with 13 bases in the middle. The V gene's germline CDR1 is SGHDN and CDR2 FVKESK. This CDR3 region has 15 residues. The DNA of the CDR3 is TGTGCCAGCAGCGGATTCCAGGGGCTGAACACTGAAGCTTTCTTT. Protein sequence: CASSGFQGLNTEAFF.

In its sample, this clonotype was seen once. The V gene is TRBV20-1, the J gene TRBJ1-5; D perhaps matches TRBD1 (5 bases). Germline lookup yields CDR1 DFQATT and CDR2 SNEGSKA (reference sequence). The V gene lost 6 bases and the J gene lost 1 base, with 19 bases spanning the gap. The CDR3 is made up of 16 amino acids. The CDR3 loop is CSAPFGGIGSNQPQHF. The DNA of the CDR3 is TGCAGTGCCCCCTTTGGGGGGATAGGAAGCAATCAGCCCCAGCATTTT.

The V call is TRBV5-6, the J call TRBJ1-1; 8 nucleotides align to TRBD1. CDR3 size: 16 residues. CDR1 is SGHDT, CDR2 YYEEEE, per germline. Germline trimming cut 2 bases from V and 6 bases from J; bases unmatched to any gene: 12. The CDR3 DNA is TGTGCCAGCAGCTTTCGGACAGGGCGCTTCCACGCTGAAGCTTTCTTT. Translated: CASSFRTGRFHAEAFF.